This TCR beta chain is drawn from a study of OX40 agonist ivuxolimab in advanced cancers. The overall study: At 0.01 to 10 mg/kg, ivuxolimab was administered intravenously to patients every 2 weeks. Two cutaneous melanoma patients and one hepatocellular carcinoma patient, three in all, had partial responses.

Study-level results: The study observed clonal expansion of CD4+ and CD8+ blood T cells by week 6 at 0.1 to 3.0 mg/kg. Expanded clones belonging to CD8+ T cells outnumbered, on average, those of CD4+.

With regard to this clone: Its specificity is not known.

Germline V gene data show CDR1 as SGHVS and CDR2 as FQNEAQ. The V and J ends lost 5 bases and 1 base, in that order; junction bases with no gene match: 3. CDR3 length: 15 residues. Only in-frame clones appear in the TCRdb table, and some are missing; sequencing was by immunoSEQ multiplex PCR. The repertoire holds 75,000 to 85,000 clones, with around 87% as singletons. This chain joins TRBV7-8 and TRBJ2-5; 11 bases are shared with TRBD2. This sample comprised CD4+ or CD8+ T cells sorted from blood, obtained in a trial of the OX40 agonist ivuxolimab. This sequence originates from an adult with an advanced solid tumor such as melanoma, head and neck, liver or kidney cancer. The CDR3 region is CASSLGTSGQETQYF. Here the CDR3 DNA reads TGTGCCAGCAGCCTCGGGACTAGCGGCCAAGAGACCCAGTACTTC.